This record covers a single T cell receptor beta chain. The target of this receptor is not known. No base qualities exist here, and no much larger clone lies one base off it. The treatment or condition label here, explained by the study, means: roughly nine-day PBMC culture with coronavirus spike peptide pools or control peptides (ViraFEST assay). To expand antigen-specific T cells with peptide pools and then pick out the expanded clonotypes through TCR sequencing, the study relied on the ViraFEST assay. The convalescent patients' positive SARS-CoV-2 PCR tests were from March to December 2020, which was before the Alpha, Beta and Delta variants emerged in the United States. Each well held approximately 2 million PBMCs cultured in IMDM containing approximately 5% human AB serum and approximately 9.8 IU/ml IL-2, with 8 to 10 ug/ml peptide pools added. Half of the culture medium was replaced with fresh IL-2-containing medium on days 3 and 7. After 10 days of culture, CD4+ T cells were isolated by negative selection with the EasySep CD4+ T cell isolation kit. Ficoll-Paque Plus gradient centrifugation was used to isolate PBMCs from whole blood, and the isolated PBMCs were then either used fresh or cryopreserved at -140C. In general, triplicate wells were set up for every culture condition.

V is cut by 4 bases and J by 4 bases, and the space between the germline ends is 13 bases. CDR1 and CDR2 are drawn from the germline V gene (reference sequence): GTSNPN, SVGIG. The CDR3, from cysteine to phenylalanine, totals 14 residues. Kept here is only the CDR3 DNA, which spans 42 bases and is read in frame from base 1. This sample was included in a study of vaccination and CD4 T cells after COVID-19 (dated by TCRdb to between 2021 and 2022). For context, the study as a whole: Convalescent patients had a positive SARS-CoV-2 result on nasal swab PCR, and of these patients, several had mild disease and one had severe disease. The convalescent cohort comprised six males and four females, including two Hispanic individuals, seven Caucasians, two Asians and one multiracial person. Two doses of either the Pfizer-BioNTech BNT162b2 vaccine (n=8) or the Moderna mRNA-1273 vaccine (n=2) were administered to participants. Post-COVID blood samples from convalescent patients were collected a median of around 100 days after diagnosis, with a range of roughly 30 to 161 days. The time from the second vaccine dose to post-vaccine blood sampling had a median of roughly 79 days and ranged from about 12 to 241 days. Culture stimuli were overlapping spike peptide pools from SARS-CoV-2 and from the common cold coronaviruses HCoV-NL63, HCoV-OC43 and HCoV-229E. Control cultures used a CEFX viral epitope pool as positive control, an HIV-1 Nef peptide pool as negative control, or no peptide. In under 13 COVID-19 convalescent patients and a handful of infection-naive healthy vaccine recipients, researchers compared the spike-specific CD4+ TCR repertoire from before mRNA vaccination with the repertoire from after. General findings and caveats noted by the study authors: Among convalescent patients, a median about 87% of the SARS-CoV-2-reactive clones seen after vaccination appeared only after vaccination, which suggests priming specific to the vaccine. The median number of SARS-CoV-2-reactive clonotypes rose from around 21 after infection to a few dozen after vaccination, but the change was not significant. Relatively few convalescent patients were included in the study, and early timepoints after natural infection were not analyzed. In convalescent patients, nearly all vaccine-specific clones (304 of 307) were found to be mono-reactive for SARS-CoV-2 spike rather than cross-reactive with common cold coronaviruses.

Library preparation was by PCR. DNA from cultured CD4+ T cells underwent TCR sequencing with the Oncomine TCR Beta short-read assay at the Johns Hopkins FTIC core. The QIAamp micro DNA kit was used to extract genomic DNA from the cultured CD4+ T cells. Oncomine TCR Beta libraries from cultured CD4+ T cells were pooled with unique dual indexes and sequenced on an Illumina iSeq 100. The original methods were these. Non-productive sequences were filtered out, and CDR3s that did not start with C, did not end with F or W, or were shorter than 7 amino acids were discarded. Antigen-specific clonotypes were identified using the MANAFEST web application through comparison of peptide-stimulated wells with reference and other culture wells. Positive clones required FDR below 0.05, an odds ratio above 5, and productive frequency above 0.1% in at least two of three replicate wells. Cross-reactive clonotypes were defined as significantly expanded in both SARS-CoV-2 spike wells and at least one common cold coronavirus spike condition. Using R version 3.6.1, CDR3 homology was evaluated through Levenshtein distances (stringdist) along with unrooted phylogenetic trees (ape). TCRdb handled the public reads itself, with Q25 trimming in fastp and clone calling in MiXCR, and kept productive beta chains. When rows share a CDR3 protein, they turn into one entry using the most common DNA and genes. The V and J calls and clone size are TCRdb's, not the authors'. A total of around 6,800 distinct CDR3 sequences appear in this sample, around three quarters of them only once. The ten largest clones add up to 25% to 40% of the sample.

The sequencing input was CD4+ T cells from blood, cultured in vitro. The receptor comes from a human donor who had recovered from COVID-19. The sequence joins TRBV30 to TRBJ2-2, with a tentative D gene TRBD1 over 6 matching bases. The nucleotide sequence is TGTGCCTGGACCCCACAGGGAATCACCGGGGAGCTGTTTTTT. It specifies CAWTPQGITGELFF.